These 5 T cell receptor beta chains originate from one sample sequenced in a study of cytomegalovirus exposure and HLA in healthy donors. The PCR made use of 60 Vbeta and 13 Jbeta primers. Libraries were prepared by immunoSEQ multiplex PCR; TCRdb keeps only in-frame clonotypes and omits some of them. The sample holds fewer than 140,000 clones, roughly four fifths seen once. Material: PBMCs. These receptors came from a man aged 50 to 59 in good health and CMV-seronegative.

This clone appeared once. The CDR3 reads CASSPEGHRLNVLTF. The CDR3 bases are TGTGCCAGCAGCCCCGAGGGACACCGGCTCAACGTCCTGACTTTC. The genes are TRBV7-8 and TRBJ2-6; D may be TRBD1 (6 bases). V lost 5 bases and J 9 bases, leaving 17 bases between the germline ends. In germline, CDR1 is SGHVS, CDR2 FQNEAQ. The CDR3 contains 15 residues. Combining the CDR3 with reference TRBV7-8 and TRBJ2-6 gives the whole variable domain GAGVSQSPRYKVAKRGQDVALRCDPISGHVSLFWYQQALGQGPEFLTYFQNEAQLDKSGLPSDRFFAERPEGSVSTLKIQRTQQEDSAVYLCASSPEGHRLNVLTFGAGSRLTVL.

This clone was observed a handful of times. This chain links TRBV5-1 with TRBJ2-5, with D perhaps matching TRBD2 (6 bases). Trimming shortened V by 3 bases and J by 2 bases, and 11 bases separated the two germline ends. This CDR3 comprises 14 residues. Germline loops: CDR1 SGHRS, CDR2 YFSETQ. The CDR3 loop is CASSWRGRQETQYF. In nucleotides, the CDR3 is TGCGCCAGCAGCTGGCGGGGTCGGCAAGAGACCCAGTACTTC.

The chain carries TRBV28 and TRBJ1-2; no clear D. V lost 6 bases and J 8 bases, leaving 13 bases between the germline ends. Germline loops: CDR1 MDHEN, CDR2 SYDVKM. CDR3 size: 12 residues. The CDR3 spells CASSRGVRGYTF. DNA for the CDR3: TGTGCCAGCAGCCGGGGTGTACGCGGCTACACCTTC.

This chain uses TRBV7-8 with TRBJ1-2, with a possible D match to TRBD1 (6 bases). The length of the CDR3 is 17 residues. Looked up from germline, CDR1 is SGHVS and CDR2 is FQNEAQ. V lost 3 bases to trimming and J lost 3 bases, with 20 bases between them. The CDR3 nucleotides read TGTGCCAGCAGCTTCAAGGTAGAAACAGGGTCCGACTATGGCTACACCTTC. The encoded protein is CASSFKVETGSDYGYTF.

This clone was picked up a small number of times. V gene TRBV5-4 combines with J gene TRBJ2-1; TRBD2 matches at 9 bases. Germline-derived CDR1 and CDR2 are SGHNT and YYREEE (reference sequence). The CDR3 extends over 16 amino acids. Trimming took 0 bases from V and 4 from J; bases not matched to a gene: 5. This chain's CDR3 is CASSLAVSGGYNEQFF. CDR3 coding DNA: TGTGCCAGCAGCTTGGCCGTTAGCGGGGGATACAATGAGCAGTTCTTC.